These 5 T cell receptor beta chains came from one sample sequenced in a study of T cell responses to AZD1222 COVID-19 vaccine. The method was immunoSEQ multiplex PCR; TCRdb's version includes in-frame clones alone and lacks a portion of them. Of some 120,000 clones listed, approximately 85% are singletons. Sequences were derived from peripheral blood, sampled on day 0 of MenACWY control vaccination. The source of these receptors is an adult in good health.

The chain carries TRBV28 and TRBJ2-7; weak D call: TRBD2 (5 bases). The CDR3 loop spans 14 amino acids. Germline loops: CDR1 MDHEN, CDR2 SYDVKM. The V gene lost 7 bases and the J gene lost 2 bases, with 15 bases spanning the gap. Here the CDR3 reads CASTLSGVTYEQYF. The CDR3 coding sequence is TGTGCCAGCACCTTATCCGGGGTTACCTACGAGCAGTACTTC.

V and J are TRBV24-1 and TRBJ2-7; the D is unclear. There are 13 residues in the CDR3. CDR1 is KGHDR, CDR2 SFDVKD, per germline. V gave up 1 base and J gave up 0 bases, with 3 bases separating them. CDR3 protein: CATSDFNSYEQYF. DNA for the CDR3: TGTGCCACCAGTGATTTTAACTCCTACGAGCAGTACTTC.

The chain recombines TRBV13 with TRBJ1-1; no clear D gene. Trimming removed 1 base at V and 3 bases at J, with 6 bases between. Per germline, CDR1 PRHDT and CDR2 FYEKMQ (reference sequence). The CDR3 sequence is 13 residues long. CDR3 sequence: CASSLAEYTEAFF. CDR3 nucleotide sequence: TGTGCCAGCAGCTTAGCAGAGTACACTGAAGCTTTCTTT. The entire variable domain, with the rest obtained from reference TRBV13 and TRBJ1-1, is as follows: AAGVIQSPRHLIKEKRETATLKCYPIPRHDTVYWYQQGPGQDPQFLISFYEKMQSDKGSIPDRFSAQQFSDYHSELNMSSLELGDSALYFCASSLAEYTEAFFGQGTRLTVV.

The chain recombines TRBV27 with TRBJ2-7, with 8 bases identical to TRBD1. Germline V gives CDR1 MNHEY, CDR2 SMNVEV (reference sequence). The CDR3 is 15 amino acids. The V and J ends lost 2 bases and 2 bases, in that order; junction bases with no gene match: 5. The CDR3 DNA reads TGTGCCAGCAGTTTACGGAAGACAGGGGCCTACGAGCAGTACTTC. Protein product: CASSLRKTGAYEQYF.

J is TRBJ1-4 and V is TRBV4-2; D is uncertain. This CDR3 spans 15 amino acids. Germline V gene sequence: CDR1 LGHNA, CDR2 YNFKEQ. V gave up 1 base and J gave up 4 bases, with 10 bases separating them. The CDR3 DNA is TGTGCCAGCAGCCAAGGGGCGGTTAATAATGAAAAACTGTTTTTT. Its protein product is CASSQGAVNNEKLFF.